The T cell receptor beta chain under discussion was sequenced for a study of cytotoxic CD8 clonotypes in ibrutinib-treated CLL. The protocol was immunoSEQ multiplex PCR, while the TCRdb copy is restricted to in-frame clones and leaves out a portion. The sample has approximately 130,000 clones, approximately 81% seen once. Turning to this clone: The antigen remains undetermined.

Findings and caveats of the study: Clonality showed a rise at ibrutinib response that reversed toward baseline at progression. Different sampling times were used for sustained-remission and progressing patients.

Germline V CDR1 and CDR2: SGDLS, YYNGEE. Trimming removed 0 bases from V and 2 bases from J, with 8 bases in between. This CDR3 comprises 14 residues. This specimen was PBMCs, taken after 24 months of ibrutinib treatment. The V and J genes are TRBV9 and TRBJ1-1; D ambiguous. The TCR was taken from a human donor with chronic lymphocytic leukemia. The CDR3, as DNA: TGTGCCAGCAGCGTAGCTTTGGGAAACACTGAAGCTTTCTTT. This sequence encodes CASSVALGNTEAFF.